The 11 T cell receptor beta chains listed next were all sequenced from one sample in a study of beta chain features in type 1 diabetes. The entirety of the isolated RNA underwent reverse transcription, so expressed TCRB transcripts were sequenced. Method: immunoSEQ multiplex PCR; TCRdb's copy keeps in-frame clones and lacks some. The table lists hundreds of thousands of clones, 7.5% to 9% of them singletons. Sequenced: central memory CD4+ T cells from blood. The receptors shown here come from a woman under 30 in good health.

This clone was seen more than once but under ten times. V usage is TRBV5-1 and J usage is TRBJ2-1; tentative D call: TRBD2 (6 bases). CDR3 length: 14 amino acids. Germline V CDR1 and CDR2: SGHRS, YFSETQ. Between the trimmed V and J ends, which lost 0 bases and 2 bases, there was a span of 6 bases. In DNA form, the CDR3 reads TGCGCCAGCAGCTTGGGACTAGCCTACAATGAGCAGTTCTTC. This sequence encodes CASSLGLAYNEQFF.

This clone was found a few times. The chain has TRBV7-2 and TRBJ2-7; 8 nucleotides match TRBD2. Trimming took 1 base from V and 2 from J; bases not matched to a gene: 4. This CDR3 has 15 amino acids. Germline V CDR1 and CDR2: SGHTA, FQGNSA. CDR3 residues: CASSLGDSGAYEQYF. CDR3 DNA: TGTGCCAGCAGCTTAGGTGATAGCGGGGCCTACGAGCAGTACTTC.

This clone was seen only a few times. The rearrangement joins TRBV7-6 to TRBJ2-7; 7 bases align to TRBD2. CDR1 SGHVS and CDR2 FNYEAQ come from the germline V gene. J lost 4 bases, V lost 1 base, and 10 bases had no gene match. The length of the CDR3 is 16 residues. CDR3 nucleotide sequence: TGTGCCAGCAGCTTAGGGCGGCTAGCGGAGGGGTACGAGCAGTACTTC. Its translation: CASSLGRLAEGYEQYF. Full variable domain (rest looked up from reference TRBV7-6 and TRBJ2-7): GAGVSQSPRYKVTKRGQDVALRCDPISGHVSLYWYRQALGQGPEFLTYFNYEAQQDKSGLPNDRFSAERPEGSISTLTIQRTEQRDSAMYRCASSLGRLAEGYEQYFGPGTRLTVT.

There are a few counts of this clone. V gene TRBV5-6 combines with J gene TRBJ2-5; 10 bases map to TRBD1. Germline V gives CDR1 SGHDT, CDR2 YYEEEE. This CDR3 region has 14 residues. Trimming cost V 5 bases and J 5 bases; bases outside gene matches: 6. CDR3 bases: TGTGCCAGCAGTCCAGACAGGGGGCTGGAGACCCAGTACTTC. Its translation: CASSPDRGLETQYF.

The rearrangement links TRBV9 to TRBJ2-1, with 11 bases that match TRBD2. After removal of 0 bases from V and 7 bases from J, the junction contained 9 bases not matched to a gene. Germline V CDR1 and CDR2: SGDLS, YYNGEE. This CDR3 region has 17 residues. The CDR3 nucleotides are TGTGCCAGCAGCGTAGTCCCAACTAGCGGGAGACCAAATGAGCAGTTCTTC. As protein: CASSVVPTSGRPNEQFF.

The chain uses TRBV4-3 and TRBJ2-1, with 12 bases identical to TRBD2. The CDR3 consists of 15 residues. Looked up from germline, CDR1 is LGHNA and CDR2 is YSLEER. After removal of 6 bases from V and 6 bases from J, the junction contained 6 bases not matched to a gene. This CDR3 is CASRRETSGSNEQFF. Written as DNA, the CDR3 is TGCGCCAGCAGACGCGAGACTAGCGGGAGCAATGAGCAGTTCTTC.

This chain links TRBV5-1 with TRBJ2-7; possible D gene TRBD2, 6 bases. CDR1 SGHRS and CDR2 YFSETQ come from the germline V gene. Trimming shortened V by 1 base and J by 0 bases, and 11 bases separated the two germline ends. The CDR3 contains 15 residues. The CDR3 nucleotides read TGCGCCAGCAGCTTGTATAGCGGACACTCCTACGAGCAGTACTTC. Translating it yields CASSLYSGHSYEQYF.

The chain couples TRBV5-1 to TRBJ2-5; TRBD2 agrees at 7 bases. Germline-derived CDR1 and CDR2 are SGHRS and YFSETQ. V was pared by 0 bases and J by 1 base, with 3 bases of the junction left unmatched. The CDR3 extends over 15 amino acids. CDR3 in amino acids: CASSLASGIQETQYF. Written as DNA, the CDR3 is TGCGCCAGCAGCTTGGCTAGCGGCATCCAAGAGACCCAGTACTTC.

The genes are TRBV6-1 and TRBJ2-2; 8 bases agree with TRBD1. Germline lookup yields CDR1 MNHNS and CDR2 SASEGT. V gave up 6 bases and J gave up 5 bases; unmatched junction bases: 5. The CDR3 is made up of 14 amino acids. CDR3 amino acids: CASRPRGQTGELFF. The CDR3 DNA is TGTGCCAGCAGGCCCAGGGGGCAGACCGGGGAGCTGTTTTTT.

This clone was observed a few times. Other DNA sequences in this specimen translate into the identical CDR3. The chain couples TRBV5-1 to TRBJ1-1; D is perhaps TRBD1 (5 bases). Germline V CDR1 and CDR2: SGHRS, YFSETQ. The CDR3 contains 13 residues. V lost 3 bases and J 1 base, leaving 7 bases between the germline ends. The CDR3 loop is CASSSQGNTEAFF. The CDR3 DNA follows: TGCGCCAGCAGCTCCCAGGGGAACACTGAAGCTTTCTTT.

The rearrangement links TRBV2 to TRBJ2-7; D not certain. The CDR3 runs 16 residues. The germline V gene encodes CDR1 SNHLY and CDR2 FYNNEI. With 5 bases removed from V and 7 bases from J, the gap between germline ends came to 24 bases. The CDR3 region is CASSKHTPGQAVEQYF. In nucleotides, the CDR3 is TGTGCCAGCAGTAAGCATACCCCCGGCCAGGCGGTGGAGCAGTACTTC.